The clone carrying this T cell receptor beta chain was seen more than once but under ten times. Its antigen is undetermined. The sample belongs to a study of identical twins' blood T cells. Study outcomes and limitations: Each donor's most abundant TCRbeta clonotypes shared more CDR3 sequences with her twin than unrelated donors.

Donors were six healthy women in three monozygous twin pairs. The CDR3 covers 15 residues. Germline-derived CDR1 and CDR2 are MGHDK and SYGVNS. The ends were cut back, 3 bases at V and 2 bases at J, with 11 bases in the middle. Each CDR3 protein gets one entry after TCRdb re-called the 5' RACE reads with MiXCR. This repertoire shows 400,000 or so distinct CDR3 sequences, more than 25% found once; its top ten account for roughly 5.5%. The material sequenced was PBMCs. This sequence was found in a woman aged 18-49 years in good health. This chain joins TRBV25-1 and TRBJ1-5; maybe TRBD1 (5 bases). CDR3 bases: TGTGCCAGCAGTGACGCCGGGACGGGCAATCAGCCCCAGCATTTT. Translated, it gives CASSDAGTGNQPQHF.